These T cell receptor beta chains were read from a single sample in a study of blood T cell repertoires in COVID-19. Sequenced by immunoSEQ multiplex PCR; TCRdb stores in-frame clones only, minus some. Of 300,000 to 400,000 clones in the sample, over 80% are singletons; the top ten hold more than 5%. Source material: peripheral blood. Receptors were obtained from a woman between 45 and 65 years old with COVID-19, enrolled during active disease. Both conserved end residues are part of each CDR3. The D gene is left open where the match is weak. The listing skips clone size in some rows; elsewhere it reads once, few, many or a size class.

J: TRBJ2-2
size: -
V: TRBV5-1
length: 15
D: TRBD1
CDR3: CASSPGTGGSRELFF
DNA: TGCGCCAGCAGCCCTGGGACAGGGGGTTCCAGGGAGCTGTTTTTT

J: TRBJ2-2
size: -
V: TRBV19
length: 15
D: TRBD2
CDR3: CASSIPGTTPRELFF
DNA: TGTGCCAGTAGTATTCCCGGGACTACCCCGCGGGAGCTGTTTTTT

J: TRBJ1-3
size: -
V: TRBV13
length: 15
D: TRBD1
CDR3: CASSSHRGPGNTIYF
DNA: TGTGCCAGCAGCTCCCACAGGGGGCCGGGAAACACCATATATTTT

J: TRBJ1-6
size: -
V: TRBV18
length: 16
D: TRBD1
CDR3: CASSRDRGLGNSPLHF
DNA: TGTGCCAGCTCACGGGACAGGGGGCTAGGTAATTCACCCCTCCACTTT

J: TRBJ2-7
size: -
V: TRBV27
length: 14
D: -
CDR3: CASSFAGRSFEQYF
DNA: TGTGCCAGCAGTTTCGCGGGTAGGTCTTTCGAGCAGTACTTC

J: TRBJ2-1
size: -
V: TRBV7-7
length: 15
D: TRBD2
CDR3: CASSQTSGGGNEQFF
DNA: TGTGCCAGCAGCCAAACTAGCGGGGGGGGCAATGAGCAGTTCTTC

J: TRBJ1-6
size: -
V: TRBV5-1
length: 16
D: -
CDR3: CASSSTGSSYNSPLHF
DNA: TGCGCCAGCAGCTCAACAGGGAGCTCCTATAATTCACCCCTCCACTTT

J: TRBJ2-7
size: once
V: TRBV7-8
length: 15
D: -
CDR3: CASSLAGGPVGEQYF
DNA: TGTGCCAGCAGCTTAGCCGGAGGGCCGGTTGGGGAGCAGTACTTC

J: TRBJ2-7
size: -
V: TRBV7-9
length: 15
D: -
CDR3: CASSPGLTIWGEQYF
DNA: TGTGCCAGCAGCCCGGGACTTACTATTTGGGGCGAGCAGTACTTC

J: TRBJ2-3
size: -
V: TRBV24-1
length: 14
D: -
CDR3: CATSDRVGTDTQYF
DNA: TGTGCCACCAGTGACAGGGTCGGCACAGATACGCAGTATTTT

J: TRBJ2-2
size: -
V: TRBV9
length: 16
D: -
CDR3: CASSPQGGANTGELFF
DNA: TGTGCCAGCAGCCCTCAGGGGGGCGCGAACACCGGGGAGCTGTTTTTT

J: TRBJ1-3
size: -
V: TRBV19
length: 16
D: TRBD1
CDR3: CASSITYRGSGNTIYF
DNA: TGTGCCAGTAGTATAACCTACAGGGGTTCTGGAAACACCATATATTTT

J: TRBJ2-1
size: -
V: TRBV7-6
length: 15
D: TRBD2
CDR3: CASSPGLAGDHEQFF
DNA: TGTGCCAGCAGCCCCGGGTTAGCGGGAGATCATGAGCAGTTCTTC

J: TRBJ2-5
size: once
V: TRBV2
length: 15
D: TRBD1
CDR3: CASRAGTGGGETQYF
DNA: TGTGCCAGCAGAGCGGGGACAGGGGGCGGAGAGACCCAGTACTTC

J: TRBJ2-1
size: -
V: TRBV11-2
length: 13
D: -
CDR3: CASSPPNLDSQFF
DNA: TGTGCCAGCAGCCCTCCAAACCTAGATTCCCAGTTCTTC

J: TRBJ1-4
size: -
V: TRBV4-1
length: 16
D: TRBD1
CDR3: CASSQDSDRGFEKLFF
DNA: TGCGCCAGCAGCCAAGATTCGGACAGGGGGTTTGAAAAACTGTTTTTT

J: TRBJ2-3
size: -
V: TRBV30
length: 12
D: -
CDR3: CAFGPSTDTQYF
DNA: TGTGCCTTTGGGCCCAGCACAGATACGCAGTATTTT

J: TRBJ1-4
size: -
V: TRBV11-2
length: 15
D: -
CDR3: CASTSRGRVDEKLFF
DNA: TGTGCCAGCACCTCTAGAGGCAGGGTGGATGAAAAACTGTTTTTT

J: TRBJ2-7
size: -
V: TRBV2
length: 13
D: TRBD2
CDR3: CATRLAGEYEQYF
DNA: TGTGCCACTAGACTAGCGGGAGAATACGAGCAGTACTTC

J: TRBJ2-7
size: -
V: TRBV6-2/TRBV6-3
length: 18
D: TRBD1
CDR3: CASSYPIPNDRGPYEQYF
DNA: TGTGCCAGCAGTTACCCGATTCCTAACGACAGGGGACCCTACGAGCAGTACTTC

J: TRBJ2-7
size: -
V: TRBV4-1
length: 15
D: TRBD1
CDR3: CASSPYRDRVHEQYF
DNA: TGCGCCAGCAGCCCCTACCGGGACAGGGTCCACGAGCAGTACTTC

J: TRBJ2-5
size: -
V: TRBV18
length: 13
D: -
CDR3: CASSLQRGETQYF
DNA: TGTGCCAGCTCACTCCAACGGGGAGAGACCCAGTACTTC

J: TRBJ2-6
size: -
V: TRBV5-1
length: 18
D: TRBD2
CDR3: CASSPREREIGPANVLTF
DNA: TGCGCCAGCAGCCCAAGAGAGCGGGAGATCGGTCCGGCCAACGTCCTGACTTTC

J: TRBJ1-4
size: -
V: TRBV21-1
length: 14
D: -
CDR3: CASSKPDTNEKLFF
DNA: TGTGCCAGCAGCAAACCGGACACGAATGAAAAACTGTTTTTT

J: TRBJ1-2
size: -
V: TRBV19
length: 13
D: -
CDR3: CASSIGQSYGYTF
DNA: TGTGCCAGTAGTATAGGACAGAGCTATGGCTACACCTTC

J: TRBJ1-2
size: -
V: TRBV25-1
length: 13
D: -
CDR3: CASRTGGNYGYTF
DNA: TGTGCCAGCAGGACAGGTGGCAACTATGGCTACACCTTC

J: TRBJ1-3
size: -
V: TRBV5-4
length: 13
D: TRBD1
CDR3: CASSLGQGDTIYF
DNA: TGTGCCAGCAGCTTGGGGCAGGGGGACACCATATATTTT

J: TRBJ2-3
size: -
V: TRBV30
length: 15
D: TRBD2
CDR3: CAWSETSGSTDTQYF
DNA: TGTGCCTGGAGTGAGACTAGCGGGAGCACAGATACGCAGTATTTT

J: TRBJ2-3
size: once
V: TRBV11-3
length: 15
D: TRBD1
CDR3: CASSLRQGARDTQYF
DNA: TGTGCCAGCAGCCTAAGACAGGGGGCAAGAGATACGCAGTATTTT

J: TRBJ1-2
size: -
V: TRBV12-3/TRBV12-4
length: 13
D: TRBD1
CDR3: CASSFSGGYGYTF
DNA: TGTGCCAGCAGTTTCTCAGGGGGCTATGGCTACACCTTC

J: TRBJ2-1
size: -
V: TRBV11-3
length: 15
D: TRBD1
CDR3: CASSRDRGSYNEQFF
DNA: TGTGCCAGCAGCCGGGACAGGGGGTCCTACAATGAGCAGTTCTTC

J: TRBJ2-5
size: -
V: TRBV27
length: 13
D: TRBD2
CDR3: CASKRAGTETQYF
DNA: TGTGCCAGCAAACGAGCGGGAACGGAGACCCAGTACTTC

J: TRBJ2-7
size: -
V: TRBV11-1
length: 11
D: -
CDR3: CASGSSYEQYF
DNA: TGTGCCAGCGGGAGCTCCTACGAGCAGTACTTC

J: TRBJ1-6
size: once
V: TRBV6-5
length: 14
D: TRBD1
CDR3: CASSRQGDNSPLHF
DNA: TGTGCCAGCAGCCGACAGGGGGATAATTCACCCCTCCACTTT

J: TRBJ2-3
size: -
V: TRBV6-5
length: 15
D: TRBD2
CDR3: CASSYGLARADTQYF
DNA: TGTGCCAGCAGTTATGGACTAGCGAGGGCAGATACGCAGTATTTT

J: TRBJ2-3
size: few
V: TRBV4-1
length: 15
D: TRBD1
CDR3: CASSHTGVSTDTQYF
DNA: TGCGCCAGCAGCCATACAGGGGTAAGCACAGATACGCAGTATTTT

J: TRBJ2-1
size: -
V: TRBV15
length: 16
D: TRBD2
CDR3: CATSSLSGRALKEQFF
DNA: TGTGCCACCAGCAGTCTCAGCGGGAGGGCCCTAAAGGAGCAGTTCTTC

J: TRBJ2-7
size: -
V: TRBV10-3
length: 12
D: -
CDR3: CAISGATSEQYF
DNA: TGTGCCATCAGTGGGGCAACTAGTGAGCAGTACTTC

J: TRBJ1-1
size: once
V: TRBV30
length: 14
D: -
CDR3: CAWSTTVGNTEAFF
DNA: TGTGCCTGGAGTACGACAGTGGGGAACACTGAAGCTTTCTTT

J: TRBJ1-1
size: -
V: TRBV6-5
length: 15
D: TRBD1
CDR3: CASSRDGTVNTEAFF
DNA: TGTGCCAGCAGTCGTGACGGGACAGTCAACACTGAAGCTTTCTTT

J: TRBJ2-1
size: -
V: TRBV6-6
length: 11
D: -
CDR3: CASSRMNEQFF
DNA: TGTGCCAGCAGTCGTATGAATGAGCAGTTCTTC

J: TRBJ1-5
size: -
V: TRBV3-1/TRBV3-2
length: 16
D: TRBD1
CDR3: CASSQGDRGLNQPQHF
DNA: TGTGCCAGCAGCCAAGGGGACAGGGGGCTCAATCAGCCCCAGCATTTT

J: TRBJ2-5
size: -
V: TRBV18
length: 12
D: -
CDR3: CASSPGAETQYF
DNA: TGTGCCAGCTCACCAGGGGCAGAGACCCAGTACTTC

J: TRBJ2-5
size: -
V: TRBV29-1
length: 13
D: -
CDR3: CSVVRSPQETQYF
DNA: TGCAGCGTTGTTCGGAGCCCCCAAGAGACCCAGTACTTC